This TCR beta chain is from a study of T-cell memory formation after mild COVID-19. Overall study: Largely donor-specific sequence clusters came from two donors. The study's findings and limits: Clonal second-wave expansions that peaked on day 37 had unconfirmed SARS-CoV-2 specificity. Pre-infection memory showed some responding clones, and this suggested that cross-reactive memory joined.

With regard to this clonotype: What it binds is not known.

UMIs and sample barcodes were carried by the TCR alpha and TCR beta cDNA libraries that 5'RACE produced using constant-segment primers. A single record per CDR3 protein comes from TCRdb applying MiXCR to the 5' RACE reads. The profile shows about 210,000 distinct CDR3 sequences, roughly 30% of them singletons. This clonotype originated in an adult woman who had mild COVID-19 (a few samples of this study predate the infection). Cell type and time point are not known. Input material: PBMCs or a T cell subset sorted from them (not recorded which).

CDR3 nucleotides: TGTGCCAGCACCCCAACCGGGGGGACCGGGACCTACGAGCAGTACTTC. Amino acids: CASTPTGGTGTYEQYF. This chain joins TRBV5-8 and TRBJ2-7; TRBD2 agrees at 7 bases. V shed 6 bases, J shed 2 bases, and the junction held 14 bases outside the gene matches. Germline V lookup: CDR1 SGHTS, CDR2 YDEGEE. This CDR3 spans 16 amino acids.